Listed here is a single T cell receptor beta chain. The antigen remains undetermined. The sample is drawn from a study of T cell responses to AZD1222 COVID-19 vaccine. Background on the study: Analysis merged second doses at about 4 or about 12 weeks. Overall study findings and caveats: Unmutated regions of variants are reportedly targeted by nearly half of spike-specific TCRs. Spike-specific TCR breadth and depth grew following two AZD1222 doses. With dominance at 160-218 and 743-854, vaccine-associated CD4 TCRs spanned spike.

Germline lookup yields CDR1 SGHKS and CDR2 YYEKEE (reference sequence). This CDR3 is built from 13 residues. V was shortened by 5 bases and J by 6 bases, with 14 bases between the two germline ends. Here immunoSEQ multiplex PCR was the method, and the copy in TCRdb shows in-frame clones only, minus some. The table shows under 150,000 clones, with 91% occurring only once. This TCR was recovered from an adult in good health. This chain connects TRBV5-5 to TRBJ1-2; a weak D match, TRBD1 (5 bases). Here the sequenced sample was peripheral blood, taken on day 0 of AZD1222 vaccination. CDR3 sequence (DNA): TGTGCCAGCAGTCGGGGCAGGGCCGATGGCTACACCTTC. Translation gives CASSRGRADGYTF.